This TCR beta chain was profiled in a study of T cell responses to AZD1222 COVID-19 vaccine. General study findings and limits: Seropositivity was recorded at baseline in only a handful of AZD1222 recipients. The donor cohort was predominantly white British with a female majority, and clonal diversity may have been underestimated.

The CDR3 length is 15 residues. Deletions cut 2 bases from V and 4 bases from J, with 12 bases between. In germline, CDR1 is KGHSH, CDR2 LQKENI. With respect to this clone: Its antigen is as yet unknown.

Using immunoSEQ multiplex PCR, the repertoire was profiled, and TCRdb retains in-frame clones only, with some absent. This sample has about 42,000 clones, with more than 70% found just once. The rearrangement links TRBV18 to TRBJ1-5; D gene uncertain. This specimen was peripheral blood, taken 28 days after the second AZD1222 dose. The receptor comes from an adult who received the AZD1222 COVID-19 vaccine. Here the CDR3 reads CASSPARATNQPQHF. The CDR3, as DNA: TGTGCCAGCTCACCAGCCCGGGCTACGAATCAGCCCCAGCATTTT.